This T cell receptor (beta chain) was documented in a study of T cell responses to AZD1222 COVID-19 vaccine. Germline V gene data show CDR1 as SNHLY and CDR2 as FYNNEI. This CDR3 comprises 18 residues. V lost 7 bases, J lost 2 bases, and 16 bases stayed unmatched. TCRdb's copy holds only in-frame clones and misses some; the assay was immunoSEQ multiplex PCR. The repertoire holds tens of thousands of clones, approximately 89% seen once, with roughly a tenth in the top ten. Sample: peripheral blood, taken 28 days after the second AZD1222 dose. The clonotype originates from an adult who received the AZD1222 COVID-19 vaccine. The chain combines TRBV2 with TRBJ2-3; 9 nucleotides align to TRBD1. The CDR3 here is CASTPLLGDRGDTDTQYF. In DNA, the CDR3 is TGTGCCAGCACCCCTTTATTAGGCGACAGGGGGGACACAGATACGCAGTATTTT.